The 3 T cell receptor beta chains below were found in one sample sequenced in a study of T cell responses to AZD1222 COVID-19 vaccine. Assay: immunoSEQ multiplex PCR; the TCRdb copy retains only in-frame clones and omits some. The data show 150,000 or so clones, 75% to 90% seen once. This specimen consisted of peripheral blood, obtained on day 0 of AZD1222 vaccination. The receptors originated from an adult in good health.

This chain uses TRBV5-6 with TRBJ1-2; TRBD1 agrees at 7 bases. V was pared by 4 bases and J by 4 bases, with 4 bases of the junction left unmatched. The CDR3 contains 13 residues. CDR1 SGHDT and CDR2 YYEEEE come from the germline V gene. CDR3 sequence (DNA): TGTGCCAGCAGCGACAGGGCGGTCTATGGCTACACCTTC. It specifies CASSDRAVYGYTF. Based on the CDR3 plus reference TRBV5-6 and TRBJ1-2, the full variable domain is DAGVTQSPTHLIKTRGQQVTLRCSPKSGHDTVSWYQQALGQGPQFIFQYYEEEERQRGNFPDRFSGHQFPNYSSELNVNALLLGDSALYLCASSDRAVYGYTFGSGTRLTVV.

This sequence joins TRBV11-2 and TRBJ2-2, with D perhaps TRBD1 or TRBD2 (5 bases each). This CDR3 comprises 14 residues. V was clipped by 5 bases and J by 3 bases, with 10 bases between them. Per the germline V gene, CDR1 is SGHAT and CDR2 is FQNNGV. CDR3 DNA: TGTGCCAGCAGCCGGGACGGAGACACCGGGGAGCTGTTTTTT. It is translated as CASSRDGDTGELFF.

The gene calls are TRBV7-9 and TRBJ2-1, with 10 positions matching TRBD1. The V gene's germline CDR1 is SEHNR and CDR2 FQNEAQ (reference sequence). This CDR3 has 15 amino acids. V was clipped by 7 bases and J by 7 bases; unmatched bases: 10. Written as DNA, the CDR3 is TGTGCCAGCAACCGGGACAGGGGCCGTCCGAATGAGCAGTTCTTC. This encodes CASNRDRGRPNEQFF.